The next 18 T cell receptor beta chains were all read from a single sample in a study of blood T cell repertoires in COVID-19. TCRdb's table, derived via immunoSEQ multiplex PCR, lists solely in-frame clones and lacks some. The profile shows more than 300,000 clones, 85% to 90% of them singletons. Sample: peripheral blood. These receptors came from a woman in her 70s with COVID-19, enrolled during active disease.

The genes are TRBV28 and TRBJ1-2; 7 nucleotides agree with TRBD1. The CDR3 runs to 16 residues. J gave up 8 bases and V 5 bases, and 17 bases lay outside the gene matches. Germline values: CDR1 MDHEN, CDR2 SYDVKM. CDR3 DNA: TGTGCCAGCAGTCCTACGTCCGCAAGACAGGGTGGCGGCTACACCTTC. It codes for CASSPTSARQGGGYTF.

The chain couples TRBV6-4 to TRBJ1-3, with D tentatively TRBD1 (5 bases). V shed 4 bases and J shed 2 bases, with 12 bases lying between them. CDR3 length: 15 residues. CDR1 is MRHNA, CDR2 SNTAGT, per germline. CDR3 sequence: CASSVRVEAGNTIYF. DNA of the CDR3: TGTGCCAGCAGTGTCAGGGTAGAGGCTGGAAACACCATATATTTT.

The chain carries TRBV7-6 and TRBJ2-1; D is unresolved. The CDR3 is 12 residues long. The V gene lost 5 bases and the J gene lost 9 bases, with 11 bases spanning the gap. Germline V CDR1 and CDR2: SGHVS, FNYEAQ. CDR3 coding DNA: TGTGCCAGCAGCACTTATCCGGGTGAGCAGTTCTTC. Protein: CASSTYPGEQFF.

The chain uses TRBV5-4 and TRBJ2-3; 16 bases are a match to TRBD2. The germline gives CDR1 SGHNT, CDR2 YYREEE (reference sequence). Losses at the gene ends were 6 bases for V and 3 bases for J; bases not matched to a gene: 16. The CDR3 sequence is 20 residues long. This CDR3 reads CASTESAGTSGGAGTDTQYF. CDR3 nucleotide sequence: TGTGCCAGCACCGAGTCAGCCGGGACTAGCGGGGGGGCGGGGACAGATACGCAGTATTTT. Looking up the rest from reference TRBV5-4 and TRBJ2-3 gives the full variable domain: ETGVTQSPTHLIKTRGQQVTLRCSSQSGHNTVSWYQQALGQGPQFIFQYYREEENGRGNFPPRFSGLQFPNYSSELNVNALELDDSALYLCASTESAGTSGGAGTDTQYFGPGTRLTVL.

This chain uses TRBV30 with TRBJ1-2; D remains unclear. Germline V lookup: CDR1 GTSNPN, CDR2 SVGIG (reference sequence). V was trimmed by 3 bases and J by 4 bases, leaving 9 bases between them. The CDR3 is made up of 12 amino acids. In DNA, the CDR3 is TGTGCCTGGAGCCTTACAGTCTATGGCTACACCTTC. Translating it yields CAWSLTVYGYTF.

This chain connects TRBV30 to TRBJ1-1; 8 nucleotides match TRBD1. Looked up from germline, CDR1 is GTSNPN and CDR2 is SVGIG (reference sequence). V trimming: 5 bases; J trimming: 1 base; junction bases outside the gene matches: 3. The CDR3 spans 13 residues. CDR3 sequence: CAWSTGANTEAFF. CDR3 in DNA: TGTGCCTGGTCGACAGGGGCGAACACTGAAGCTTTCTTT.

This sequence joins TRBV7-9 and TRBJ1-5; no reliable D call. Germline V gene data show CDR1 as SEHNR and CDR2 as FQNEAQ (reference sequence). V was trimmed by 5 bases and J by 2 bases, leaving 4 bases between them. This CDR3 has 12 amino acids. The CDR3 DNA is TGTGCCAGCAGCCTTGGCAATCAGCCCCAGCATTTT. It translates to CASSLGNQPQHF.

DNA for the CDR3: TGTGCCAGCAGCTTTAGCTTGACAGGGAGGGAGACCCAGTACTTC. This encodes CASSFSLTGRETQYF. The V gene is TRBV7-9, the J gene TRBJ2-5; tentative D call: TRBD1 (7 bases). V was clipped by 3 bases and J by 5 bases, with 16 bases between them. Germline CDR1 SEHNR, CDR2 FQNEAQ (reference sequence). CDR3 length: 15 residues.

This clone was counted only a few times. This chain uses TRBV5-1 with TRBJ2-7; unclear D gene. This CDR3 is built from 15 residues. Germline CDR1 and CDR2: SGHRS and YFSETQ. Trimming left V 0 bases short and J 0 bases short, with 10 bases between. The CDR3 is CASSLDTASSYEQYF. The CDR3 nucleotides read TGCGCCAGCAGCTTGGATACAGCAAGCTCCTACGAGCAGTACTTC.

This clone was recorded once. V usage is TRBV19 and J usage is TRBJ1-2, with D possibly matching TRBD1 (6 bases). Trimming shortened V by 7 bases and J by 3 bases, and 15 bases separated the two germline ends. From germline, CDR1 is LNHDA and CDR2 SQIVND (reference sequence). The CDR3 is 14 amino acids. CDR3 amino acids: CASMETGTYYGYTF. The CDR3 DNA is TGTGCCAGTATGGAGACAGGAACATACTATGGCTACACCTTC.

This chain connects TRBV18 to TRBJ1-2; 9 bases fit TRBD1. V lost 5 bases and J lost 3; bases outside the gene matches: 7. The germline V gene has CDR1 KGHSH and CDR2 LQKENI. The CDR3 contains 15 residues. CDR3 nucleotide sequence: TGTGCCAGCTCAACGACGACAGGGGGACACTATGGCTACACCTTC. Its protein is CASSTTTGGHYGYTF. Full variable domain (remainder filled in from reference TRBV18 and TRBJ1-2): NAGVMQNPRHLVRRRGQEARLRCSPMKGHSHVYWYRQLPEEGLKFMVYLQKENIIDESGMPKERFSAEFPKEGPSILRIQQVVRGDSAAYFCASSTTTGGHYGYTFGSGTRLTVV.

This chain joins TRBV2 and TRBJ2-4; possible D gene TRBD1, 5 bases. Germline V lookup: CDR1 SNHLY, CDR2 FYNNEI. V lost 5 bases and J lost 0, with 14 bases in between. The CDR3 contains 16 residues. DNA of the CDR3: TGTGCCAGCAGTTCCGACAGATTTCTAGCCAAAAACATTCAGTACTTC. Its protein product is CASSSDRFLAKNIQYF.

The chain uses TRBV25-1 and TRBJ1-3, with 9 bases aligning to TRBD1. The CDR3 spans 14 residues. The trim removed 3 bases at V and 4 bases at J, leaving 1 base unmatched. Germline assignment: CDR1 MGHDK and CDR2 SYGVNS. CDR3 coding DNA: TGTGCCAGCAGTGAGGACAGGGGCGGAAACACCATATATTTT. Translated, it gives CASSEDRGGNTIYF.

This chain connects TRBV6-5 to TRBJ2-2; possibly TRBD1 for D (6 bases). Germline CDR1 and CDR2: MNHEY and SVGAGI. With 8 bases removed from V and 7 bases from J, the gap between germline ends came to 11 bases. This CDR3 has 12 residues. The CDR3 region is CASSKGVGELFF. CDR3 nucleotides: TGTGCCAGCTCAAAGGGGGTCGGGGAGCTGTTTTTT.

CDR3 coding DNA: TGTGCCAGCAGACGGACAGCTGGAAACACCATATATTTT. Its protein product is CASRRTAGNTIYF. The J gene is TRBJ1-3, the V gene TRBV6-6, with a tentative D call TRBD1 (6 bases). The CDR3 is made up of 13 amino acids. V lost 6 bases and J lost 2, with 8 bases in between. The germline V gene has CDR1 MNHNY and CDR2 SVGAGI (reference sequence).

The rearrangement links TRBV4-1 to TRBJ2-3; 13 bases are shared with TRBD2. Trimming cost V 8 bases and J 0 bases; bases outside gene matches: 8. The CDR3 has 17 residues. CDR1 and CDR2 from the germline V gene are MGHRA and YSYEKL. The CDR3, as DNA: TGCGCCAGCCGAGTACTAGCGGGGGGGACAAGCACAGATACGCAGTATTTT. It yields the protein CASRVLAGGTSTDTQYF.

The gene calls are TRBV9 and TRBJ2-5, with TRBD1 as a possible D gene (5 bases). The germline gives CDR1 SGDLS, CDR2 YYNGEE. The CDR3 sequence is 14 residues long. Trimming took 4 bases from V and 2 from J, leaving 12 bases between them. CDR3 sequence reads: CASSRQTSQETQYF. CDR3 in DNA: TGTGCCAGCAGCCGACAGACCAGTCAAGAGACCCAGTACTTC. Drawing the rest from reference TRBV9 and TRBJ2-5, the complete variable domain is DSGVTQTPKHLITATGQRVTLRCSPRSGDLSVYWYQQSLDQGLQFLIQYYNGEERAKGNILERFSAQQFPDLHSELNLSSLELGDSALYFCASSRQTSQETQYFGPGTRLLVL.

This rearrangement joins TRBV18 to TRBJ1-1, with 8 nucleotides matching TRBD1. The germline gives CDR1 KGHSH, CDR2 LQKENI. The CDR3 extends over 13 amino acids. Trimming took 3 bases from V and 6 from J; bases not matched to a gene: 3. The CDR3 sequence is CASSPQGAAEAFF. CDR3 in DNA: TGTGCCAGCTCACCCCAGGGGGCGGCTGAAGCTTTCTTT.